Below are 21 T cell receptor beta chains sequenced from a single sample in a study of cytomegalovirus exposure and HLA in healthy donors. Primers for the PCR totalled 60 Vbeta and 13 Jbeta. This table comes from immunoSEQ multiplex PCR, and its TCRdb copy is limited to in-frame clones, with some not included. The sample shows 50,000 or so clones, 75% to 80% of them seen only once. The sequencing sample was made of PBMCs. The origin of the receptors is a woman aged 40 to 49 in good health and CMV-seropositive.

The chain combines TRBV7-9 with TRBJ2-7; 9 bases line up with TRBD1. The germline V gene encodes CDR1 SEHNR and CDR2 FQNEAQ (reference sequence). The CDR3 sequence is 14 residues long. Trimming cost V 2 bases and J 5 bases; bases outside gene matches: 4. The CDR3 sequence is CASSLTGGDDEQYF. CDR3 DNA sequence: TGTGCCAGCAGCTTAACAGGGGGCGACGACGAGCAGTACTTC.

This clone was detected only once. The chain carries TRBV5-4 and TRBJ1-2; D perhaps matches TRBD1 (6 bases). CDR3 length: 14 amino acids. Between the trimmed V and J ends, which lost 0 bases and 4 bases, there was a span of 10 bases. Per germline, CDR1 SGHNT and CDR2 YYREEE (reference sequence). CDR3 nucleotides: TGTGCCAGCAGCTTGGCTGGGGGCTCCTATGGCTACACCTTC. Protein sequence: CASSLAGGSYGYTF.

This clone was observed once. The chain links TRBV7-2 to TRBJ2-3, with no clear D. Germline V gives CDR1 SGHTA, CDR2 FQGNSA. This CDR3 is built from 14 residues. The V end was cut by 3 bases, the J end by 3 bases, with 10 bases between. As DNA, the CDR3 is TGTGCCAGCAGCTTCGAGCCGCGGACAGATACGCAGTATTTT. Residues: CASSFEPRTDTQYF.

V gene TRBV6-6 combines with J gene TRBJ2-4; D may be TRBD1 (6 bases). Germline lookup yields CDR1 MNHNY and CDR2 SVGAGI (reference sequence). V gave up 8 bases and J gave up 5 bases, with 10 bases separating them. CDR3 length equals 12 residues. The CDR3 DNA is TGTGCCAGCCGGACAGAAGAAAACATTCAGTACTTC. Its translation is CASRTEENIQYF.

This chain links TRBV10-1 with TRBJ1-1, with D uncertain. CDR1 is WNHNN, CDR2 SYGVQD, per germline (reference sequence). This CDR3 region has 13 residues. V was trimmed by 3 bases and J by 3 bases, leaving 8 bases between them. CDR3 DNA: TGCGCCAGCAGTGATTACGGAGACACTGAAGCTTTCTTT. Residues: CASSDYGDTEAFF.

The table lists this clone with a few counts. J is TRBJ1-1 and V is TRBV15; possible D gene TRBD1, 5 bases. This CDR3 is built from 12 residues. Trimming pared 5 bases from V and 8 bases from J, leaving 12 bases between. Germline V gene data show CDR1 as LNHNV and CDR2 as YYDKDF (reference sequence). The CDR3 spells CATSGLGVEAFF. As DNA, the CDR3 is TGTGCCACCAGCGGATTAGGGGTGGAAGCTTTCTTT.

The V gene is TRBV29-1, the J gene TRBJ1-2; TRBD1 matches 7 bases. The germline gives CDR1 SQVTM, CDR2 ANQGSEA. V was pared by 5 bases and J by 4 bases, with 1 base of the junction left unmatched. The CDR3 has 11 residues. In DNA form, the CDR3 reads TGCAGCGTTCGGACAGGCTATGGCTACACCTTC. Translating it yields CSVRTGYGYTF.

The table lists this clone with a few counts. The genes are TRBV28 and TRBJ1-5; possible D gene TRBD1, 5 bases. CDR3 size: 14 residues. CDR1 MDHEN and CDR2 SYDVKM come from the germline V gene. V was shortened by 8 bases and J by 2 bases, with 13 bases between the two germline ends. The CDR3: CASWQGHGNQPQHF. The CDR3 DNA reads TGTGCCAGCTGGCAGGGCCATGGCAATCAGCCCCAGCATTTT.

The V call is TRBV6-1, the J call TRBJ1-2; 8 nucleotides align to TRBD1. The length of the CDR3 is 14 residues. Germline V gene data show CDR1 as MNHNS and CDR2 as SASEGT. V shed 4 bases and J 8 bases; nucleotides not matched to a gene: 9. The CDR3 reads CASSARDRTQGYTF. In DNA, the CDR3 is TGTGCCAGCAGTGCGCGGGACAGGACTCAAGGCTACACCTTC.

The chain joins TRBV6-5 to TRBJ2-1, with TRBD2 identical over 11 bases. V shed 0 bases and J 16 bases; nucleotides not matched to a gene: 11. The CDR3 covers 15 residues. CDR1 and CDR2 (germline): MNHEY, SVGAGI. Here the CDR3 reads CASSYSTSGAPLKFF. CDR3 sequence (DNA): TGTGCCAGCAGTTACTCGACTAGCGGGGCGCCCCTAAAATTCTTC.

The J gene is TRBJ2-2, the V gene TRBV15; D remains unclear. Germline V gene lookup returns CDR1 LNHNV and CDR2 YYDKDF (reference sequence). Trimming pared 3 bases from V and 8 bases from J, leaving 7 bases between. The CDR3 totals 12 residues. The CDR3 region has the DNA TGTGCCACCAGCAGGGAGAAGGGGGAGCTGTTTTTT. It encodes CATSREKGELFF.

The CDR3 DNA is TGTGCCAGCATCGGACAGGGGTCCGATACGCAGTATTTT. It is translated as CASIGQGSDTQYF. The rearrangement joins TRBV6-6 to TRBJ2-3, with 9 nucleotides matching TRBD1. Germline CDR1 reads MNHNY; CDR2 reads SVGAGI (reference sequence). The CDR3 has 13 residues. V was pared by 7 bases and J by 6 bases, with 5 bases of the junction left unmatched.

The V call is TRBV15, the J call TRBJ2-5, with D possibly matching TRBD1 (5 bases). The germline gives CDR1 LNHNV, CDR2 YYDKDF (reference sequence). V lost 1 base, J lost 5 bases, and 8 bases lay in between. This CDR3 is 13 amino acids long. The CDR3 sequence: CATSRGPGETQYF. The CDR3, as DNA: TGTGCCACCAGCAGAGGGCCAGGGGAGACCCAGTACTTC.

This clone was detected only once. The CDR3 DNA reads TGTGCCAGCAGTACAACAGGGGCCTATGGCTACACCTTC. This sequence encodes CASSTTGAYGYTF. The V and J genes are TRBV2 and TRBJ1-2, with 7 positions matching TRBD1. CDR3 length equals 13 residues. After removal of 5 bases from V and 4 bases from J, the junction contained 4 bases not matched to a gene. The V gene's germline CDR1 is SNHLY and CDR2 FYNNEI. Full variable domain (outside the CDR3, taken from reference TRBV2 and TRBJ1-2): EPEVTQTPSHQVTQMGQEVILRCVPISNHLYFYWYRQILGQKVEFLVSFYNNEISEKSEIFDDQFSVERPDGSNFTLKIRSTKLEDSAMYFCASSTTGAYGYTFGSGTRLTVV.

The V gene is TRBV6-5, the J gene TRBJ1-5; possibly TRBD1 for D (5 bases). Germline values: CDR1 MNHEY, CDR2 SVGAGI. V was trimmed by 6 bases and J by 4 bases, leaving 10 bases between them. The CDR3 totals 13 residues. For the CDR3, the DNA is TGTGCCAGCAGGCCCGACAGTAATCAGCCCCAGCATTTT. It codes for CASRPDSNQPQHF.

The chain combines TRBV19 with TRBJ2-2; 7 positions match TRBD2. From germline, CDR1 is LNHDA and CDR2 SQIVND (reference sequence). There are 13 residues in the CDR3. V was clipped by 7 bases and J by 3 bases; unmatched bases: 2. In DNA form, the CDR3 reads TGTGCCAGTATGCTAGCGGACACCGGGGAGCTGTTTTTT. This sequence encodes CASMLADTGELFF.

This clone was seen more than once but under ten times. The V call is TRBV13, the J call TRBJ1-1; D not certain. The CDR3 length is 14 residues. The germline CDR1 and CDR2 sequences are PRHDT and FYEKMQ (reference sequence). V was shortened by 3 bases and J by 3 bases, with 11 bases between the two germline ends. This CDR3 reads CASSLSGGYTEAFF. The CDR3 DNA reads as TGTGCCAGCAGCTTGTCGGGTGGATACACTGAAGCTTTCTTT.

This clone was counted between two and nine times. This chain joins TRBV10-3 and TRBJ2-7, with TRBD2 matching 13 bases. V lost 2 bases to trimming and J lost 4 bases; unmatched junction nucleotides: 2. CDR3 length equals 15 residues. Per the germline V gene, CDR1 is ENHRY and CDR2 is SYGVKD. The CDR3 is CAISETSGGEYEQYF. Here the CDR3 DNA reads TGTGCCATCAGTGAGACTAGCGGGGGGGAATACGAGCAGTACTTC.

This clone was detected only a few times. The chain recombines TRBV10-3 with TRBJ1-6; perhaps TRBD1 as D (5 bases). The CDR3 has 15 residues. V was shortened by 6 bases and J by 10 bases, with 19 bases between the two germline ends. Germline-derived CDR1 and CDR2 are ENHRY and SYGVKD. The DNA for the CDR3 is TGTGCCATCAGGGGGACTATTACGGTTTCCTCACCCCTCCACTTT. Translated: CAIRGTITVSSPLHF.

The chain joins TRBV4-1 to TRBJ1-1; D possibly corresponds to TRBD1 (6 bases). The V gene's germline CDR1 is MGHRA and CDR2 YSYEKL. Trimming took off 2 bases at V and 7 bases at J, with 14 bases between the two ends. The CDR3 has 14 residues. The CDR3 region is CASSQQQGSLEAFF. DNA for the CDR3: TGCGCCAGCAGCCAACAACAGGGATCCCTTGAAGCTTTCTTT.

The chain links TRBV4-1 to TRBJ1-1; 7 nucleotides agree with TRBD1. V trimming: 0 bases; J trimming: 0 bases; junction bases outside the gene matches: 7. The CDR3 totals 17 residues. The germline V gene encodes CDR1 MGHRA and CDR2 YSYEKL. In DNA, the CDR3 is TGCGCCAGCAGCCAAGATCTAGGGGGGACAGTGAACACTGAAGCTTTCTTT. Translating it yields CASSQDLGGTVNTEAFF.